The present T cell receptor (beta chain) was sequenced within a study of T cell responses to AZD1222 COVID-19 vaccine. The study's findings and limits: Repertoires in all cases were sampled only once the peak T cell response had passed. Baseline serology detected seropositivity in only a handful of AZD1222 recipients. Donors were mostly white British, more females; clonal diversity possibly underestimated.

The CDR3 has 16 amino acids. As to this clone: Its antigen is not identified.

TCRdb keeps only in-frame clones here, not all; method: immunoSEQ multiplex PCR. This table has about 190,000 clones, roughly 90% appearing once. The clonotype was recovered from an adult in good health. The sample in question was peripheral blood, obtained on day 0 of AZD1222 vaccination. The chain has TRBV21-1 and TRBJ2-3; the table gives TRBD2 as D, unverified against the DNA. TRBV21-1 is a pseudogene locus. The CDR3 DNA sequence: TGTGCCAGCAGCAAAGTTCGACTAGCGGTAATTGGTACGCAGTATTTT. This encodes CASSKVRLAVIGTQYF.